Sequencing of this T cell receptor (beta chain) was carried out in a study of cytomegalovirus exposure and HLA in healthy donors. A single count supports this clone. J lost 3 bases, V lost 8 bases, and 6 bases had no gene match. CDR3 length: 14 residues. In germline, CDR1 is ENHRY, CDR2 SYGVKD. Primers included in the PCR were 60 Vbeta and 13 Jbeta primers. Authors' methods: An analysis that came later counted roughly 87 million unique TCR beta chains, about 10 million shared. Only in-frame clones appear in the TCRdb table, and some are missing; sequencing was by immunoSEQ multiplex PCR. D and trimming come from the DNA, and the V and J calls and clone size come from that table. Here the sample spans about 200,000 clones, around nine tenths being singletons.

The V call is TRBV10-3, the J call TRBJ2-4; TRBD2 matches at 8 bases. Specimen: PBMCs. This TCR came from a woman under 40 in good health and CMV-seronegative. The CDR3 protein is CAIRSGGDKNIQYF. Written as DNA, the CDR3 is TGTGCCATCCGTTCCGGGGGGGACAAAAACATTCAGTACTTC.